These 8 T cell receptor beta chains were all obtained from the same sample, sequenced in a study of graft-versus-host responses after intestinal transplantation (dated by TCRdb to the early 2020s). Antigens for these TCRs are unknown. Library preparation was by the immunoSEQ multiplex PCR assay. TCRdb took this table from immuneACCESS and kept in-frame rearrangements with V and J called. Such tables lack part of the clones; where checked against another copy, unresolved V genes explain under half of the gap, and the rest is unexplained. The sample has roughly 120,000 clones on record, approximately 90% of them singletons. The ten largest account for around 0.2% of the sample. Taken with the paper, the label for time point translates to: cells obtained before transplantation from donor or recipient. Sequenced here: unstimulated CD4+ T cells sorted from spleen or lymph node cells, sampled before intestinal transplant. The receptor source for this set is a human donor who received an intestinal transplant.

The chain combines TRBV5-1 with TRBJ1-3; tentatively, D is TRBD1 (5 bases). This CDR3 comprises 15 residues. The V end was cut by 2 bases, the J end by 1 base, with 10 bases between. Germline loops: CDR1 SGHRS, CDR2 YFSETQ. DNA of the CDR3: TGCGCCAGCAGCTTAACAGGCCAGTCTGGAAACACCATATATTTT. It specifies CASSLTGQSGNTIYF.

As concerns this clone: Its ends do not fully match the called genes, so a read error is possible. The chain links TRBV19 to TRBJ1-1, with a weak D call TRBD1 (6 bases). Looked up from germline, CDR1 is LNHDA and CDR2 is SQIVND (reference sequence). The CDR3 has 14 amino acids. CDR3 sequence reads: CASSVDRMNTEAFF. DNA of the CDR3: TGTGCCAGTAGTGTAGACAGGATGAACACTGAAGCTTTCTTT.

The chain has TRBV18 and TRBJ2-7; 9 nucleotides line up with TRBD1. Germline trimming cut 3 bases from V and 4 bases from J; bases unmatched to any gene: 4. Germline values: CDR1 KGHSH, CDR2 LQKENI. The CDR3 spans 14 residues. The CDR3 loop reads CASSPDRGSYEQYF. The DNA of the CDR3 is TGTGCCAGCTCACCGGACAGGGGTTCGTACGAGCAGTACTTC. The whole variable domain, filled in from reference TRBV18 and TRBJ2-7, reads NAGVMQNPRHLVRRRGQEARLRCSPMKGHSHVYWYRQLPEEGLKFMVYLQKENIIDESGMPKERFSAEFPKEGPSILRIQQVVRGDSAAYFCASSPDRGSYEQYFGPGTRLTVT.

This chain links TRBV10-3 with TRBJ1-1; 9 nucleotides line up with TRBD1. The CDR3 is 14 amino acids. Germline CDR1 and CDR2: ENHRY and SYGVKD. J was trimmed by 4 bases and V by 5 bases; bases with no gene match: 5. The CDR3 bases are TGTGCCATCAGTCCGGGACAGGGTCGCACTGAAGCTTTCTTT. It yields the protein CAISPGQGRTEAFF.

This clone was counted a single time. The genes are TRBV5-4 and TRBJ2-1, with 8 bases matching TRBD2. The V gene end was trimmed by 0 bases and the J gene end by 4 bases; junction bases not matched to a gene: 6. The CDR3 sequence is 16 residues long. Looked up from germline, CDR1 is SGHNT and CDR2 is YYREEE (reference sequence). CDR3 loop: CASSLVGLGSYNEQFF. CDR3 sequence (DNA): TGTGCCAGCAGCTTGGTGGGACTAGGGTCTTACAATGAGCAGTTCTTC.

Note on this clone: Different DNA sequences within this sample yield the same CDR3. The chain uses TRBV9 and TRBJ2-7; 12 positions match TRBD2. Per the germline V gene, CDR1 is SGDLS and CDR2 is YYNGEE. With 3 bases clipped from V and 6 bases from J, the junction kept 4 bases outside the gene matches. This CDR3 contains 14 residues. Here the CDR3 reads CASSAVGLAGEQYF. In DNA form, the CDR3 reads TGTGCCAGCAGCGCGGTGGGACTAGCGGGCGAGCAGTACTTC. Supplemented by reference TRBV9 and TRBJ2-7, the full variable domain reads DSGVTQTPKHLITATGQRVTLRCSPRSGDLSVYWYQQSLDQGLQFLIQYYNGEERAKGNILERFSAQQFPDLHSELNLSSLELGDSALYFCASSAVGLAGEQYFGPGTRLTVT.

The V and J genes are TRBV2 and TRBJ2-1; tentative D call: TRBD1 (5 bases). CDR1 and CDR2 (germline): SNHLY, FYNNEI. This CDR3 contains 14 residues. V was cut by 7 bases and J by 6 bases, with 16 bases left in between. The CDR3 bases are TGTGCCAGCAACCGACTCACCCAGGGCAATGAGCAGTTCTTC. Translated: CASNRLTQGNEQFF.

The rearrangement uses TRBV11-2 and TRBJ1-2; D perhaps matches TRBD1 (6 bases). V lost 6 bases, J lost 7 bases, and 15 bases lay in between. The germline gives CDR1 SGHAT, CDR2 FQNNGV. This CDR3 is built from 13 residues. The CDR3 bases are TGTGCCAGCAGACCGGACAGACGGACTGGCTACACCTTC. Translated, it gives CASRPDRRTGYTF.